Following are 16 T cell receptor beta chains from one sample sequenced in a study of regulatory T cells in long-lasting Graves disease. The time point here: persistent/refractory GD, antithyroid drugs over 5 years with positive TRAb. TCR sequences were obtained from RNA taken from PBMCs. Arm-PCR of CDR3 regions and iRepertoire HTBI primers were the basis on which TCR beta libraries were built. TCRdb independently ran MiXCR on the multiplex PCR reads; one entry per CDR3 protein. The sample has roughly 500,000 distinct CDR3 sequences, 20% to 25% seen once. Sequencing was performed on peripheral blood mononuclear cells (PBMCs), taken when the disease was refractory, from a patient treated with antithyroid drugs. The source of these receptors is a female donor with Graves disease.

The V gene is TRBV11-2, the J gene TRBJ2-5; D is possibly TRBD1 (5 bases). CDR1 is SGHAT, CDR2 FQNNGV, per germline. This CDR3 region has 13 residues. Trimming removed 3 bases from V and 5 bases from J, with 10 bases in between. The chain's CDR3 is CASSFVGVETQYF. Written as DNA, the CDR3 is TGTGCCAGCAGCTTCGTAGGGGTTGAGACCCAGTACTTC.

The chain combines TRBV11-3 with TRBJ2-2; D unresolved. V was clipped by 5 bases and J by 6 bases, with 13 bases between them. The CDR3 has 14 residues. CDR1 SGHNT and CDR2 YENEEA come from the germline V gene. CDR3 DNA: TGTGCCAGCAGCCCGATCCCCGCTCCCGGGGAGCTGTTTTTT. It translates to CASSPIPAPGELFF. The whole variable domain, filled in from reference TRBV11-3 and TRBJ2-2, reads EAGVVQSPRYKIIEKKQPVAFWCNPISGHNTLYWYLQNLGQGPELLIRYENEEAVDDSQLPKDRFSAERLKGVDSTLKIQPAELGDSAVYLCASSPIPAPGELFFGEGSRLTVL.

This clonotype was detected ten times or more. The chain links TRBV29-1 to TRBJ1-2, with D maybe TRBD1 (5 bases). V lost 6 bases, J lost 4 bases, and 18 bases lay in between. From germline, CDR1 is SQVTM and CDR2 ANQGSEA. The CDR3 contains 14 residues. The CDR3 loop is CSVSPLAGGYGYTF. CDR3 nucleotides: TGCAGCGTGTCCCCCTTAGCTGGGGGCTATGGCTACACCTTC.

This clonotype was detected many times. This rearrangement joins TRBV2 to TRBJ1-1, with no clear D. The CDR3 length is 13 residues. Trimming stripped 3 bases from V and 7 bases from J, with 12 bases between. Germline values: CDR1 SNHLY, CDR2 FYNNEI. CDR3 residues: CASSERERVEAFF. DNA of the CDR3: TGTGCCAGCAGTGAGAGGGAAAGAGTTGAAGCTTTCTTT. Combining the CDR3 with reference TRBV2 and TRBJ1-1 gives the whole variable domain EPEVTQTPSHQVTQMGQEVILRCVPISNHLYFYWYRQILGQKVEFLVSFYNNEISEKSEIFDDQFSVERPDGSNFTLKIRSTKLEDSAMYFCASSERERVEAFFGQGTRLTVV.

The chain employs TRBV5-1 and TRBJ2-7; TRBD1 agrees at 10 bases. CDR3 length: 16 residues. Germline-derived CDR1 and CDR2 are SGHRS and YFSETQ. The V and J ends lost 2 bases and 2 bases, in that order; junction bases with no gene match: 7. In DNA form, the CDR3 reads TGCGCCAGCAGCTTAGGGCGGACAGGGGGAACCTACGAGCAGTACTTC. Amino acid sequence: CASSLGRTGGTYEQYF.

This clonotype was observed many times. The CDR3 here is CASSYTPGTSGSYEQYF. CDR3 in DNA: TGTGCCAGCAGTTATACCCCCGGGACTAGCGGCTCCTACGAGCAGTACTTC. J is TRBJ2-7 and V is TRBV12-3 or TRBV12-4, with 11 bases lining up with TRBD2. V lost 4 bases to trimming and J lost 0 bases; unmatched junction nucleotides: 8. The CDR3 runs to 17 residues.

This clonotype was counted ten times or more. The chain carries TRBV24-1 and TRBJ2-2, with D unresolved. CDR1 and CDR2 from the germline V gene are KGHDR and SFDVKD. V lost 2 bases and J 6 bases, leaving 0 bases between the germline ends. The CDR3 runs 11 residues. CDR3 in amino acids: CATSDSGELFF. The CDR3, as DNA: TGTGCCACCAGTGATTCCGGGGAGCTGTTTTTT.

The sample holds many counts of this clonotype. The rearrangement links TRBV5-6 to TRBJ2-5; 10 positions match TRBD1. Germline trimming cut 0 bases from V and 5 bases from J; bases unmatched to any gene: 4. CDR3 length: 15 residues. Germline V gene data show CDR1 as SGHDT and CDR2 as YYEEEE. DNA for the CDR3: TGTGCCAGCAGCTTGGGACAGGGGGCGGGTGAGACCCAGTACTTC. Protein sequence: CASSLGQGAGETQYF.

The rearrangement joins TRBV7-2 to TRBJ2-7; maybe TRBD1 (6 bases). Germline V gene lookup returns CDR1 SGHTA and CDR2 FQGNSA. Trimming shortened V by 5 bases and J by 6 bases, and 17 bases separated the two germline ends. This CDR3 contains 14 residues. Here the CDR3 reads CASSADRLSSEQYF. Here the CDR3 DNA reads TGTGCCAGCAGCGCCGACAGGTTGTCTTCCGAGCAGTACTTC.

The V gene is TRBV7-9, the J gene TRBJ1-1; maybe TRBD1 (6 bases). Trimming took off 3 bases at V and 4 bases at J, with 18 bases between the two ends. In germline, CDR1 is SEHNR, CDR2 FQNEAQ (reference sequence). The CDR3 is 16 amino acids. The CDR3 DNA follows: TGTGCCAGCAGCTTCGTCGGAGGGGGGTGGGGCACTGAAGCTTTCTTT. Its protein product is CASSFVGGGWGTEAFF.

The rearrangement uses TRBV15 and TRBJ1-1; 8 nucleotides agree with TRBD1. V trimming: 0 bases; J trimming: 2 bases; junction bases outside the gene matches: 5. Germline V gene data show CDR1 as LNHNV and CDR2 as YYDKDF (reference sequence). This CDR3 spans 16 amino acids. The CDR3 here is CATSREASGGNTEAFF. The DNA for the CDR3 is TGTGCCACCAGCAGAGAGGCTTCAGGGGGCAACACTGAAGCTTTCTTT.

This clonotype was seen more than once but under ten times. The V call is TRBV5-5, the J call TRBJ2-7; tentatively, D is TRBD1 (5 bases). CDR3 length: 15 amino acids. The germline V gene encodes CDR1 SGHKS and CDR2 YYEKEE (reference sequence). With 3 bases removed from V and 0 bases from J, the gap between germline ends came to 13 bases. The CDR3, as DNA: TGTGCCAGCAGCTGGGCCACAGGAACCTCCTACGAGCAGTACTTC. It yields the protein CASSWATGTSYEQYF.

This clonotype was recorded at least ten times. The rearrangement uses TRBV20-1 and TRBJ2-5; 8 bases map to TRBD1. This CDR3 spans 12 amino acids. The trim removed 8 bases at V and 4 bases at J, leaving 6 bases unmatched. Germline CDR1 DFQATT, CDR2 SNEGSKA (reference sequence). The CDR3 reads CSTGQGGETQYF. The CDR3 coding sequence is TGCAGTACTGGACAGGGAGGAGAGACCCAGTACTTC.

Notes on this clonotype: One end of the junction is discordant with germline, which a read error may explain. This sequence joins TRBV7-9 and TRBJ1-1; D unresolved. This CDR3 is 13 amino acids long. Germline V gene sequence: CDR1 SEHNR, CDR2 FQNEAQ (reference sequence). CDR3 DNA: TGTACCAGCAGCTTAACCCTGAACACTGAAGCTTTCTTT. It translates to CTSSLTLNTEAFF.

Remarks on this clonotype: A much bigger clone sits one base away, suggesting this may be a read error. This sequence joins TRBV6-9 and TRBJ1-4, with 7 bases matching TRBD1. The CDR3 loop spans 14 amino acids. Germline V CDR1 and CDR2: MNHGY, SVAAGI. Trimming removed 4 bases from V and 7 bases from J; junction bases left unmatched: 6. The CDR3 loop reads CASSCLGQFEKLFF. In DNA, the CDR3 is TGTGCCAGCAGTTGCCTGGGACAGTTTGAAAAACTGTTTTTT.

The chain has TRBV5-1 and TRBJ2-2, with 10 positions matching TRBD1. Germline V lookup: CDR1 SGHRS, CDR2 YFSETQ. The CDR3 covers 16 residues. With 4 bases clipped from V and 5 bases from J, the junction kept 8 bases outside the gene matches. The CDR3 protein is CASSLGQGGFTGELFF. The CDR3 DNA is TGCGCCAGCAGCCTAGGACAGGGGGGATTTACCGGGGAGCTGTTTTTT.